These 17 T cell receptor beta chains came from one sample sequenced in a study of blood T cells in healthy people across ages. Combining a sample-barcoded 5' primer with a J-beta primer mix, a second PCR ran for about 7 to 11 cycles. TCRdb passed the 5' RACE reads through MiXCR, listing each CDR3 protein once. The sample yields about 640,000 distinct CDR3 sequences, approximately 50% seen once. Sequenced: blood. The receptor set was obtained from a man aged 55-75 years in good health.

This chain connects TRBV27 to TRBJ2-7, with 7 bases matching TRBD1. The CDR3 covers 16 residues. The V segment lost 3 bases and the J segment 1 base; nucleotides outside the gene matches: 9. Germline V gives CDR1 MNHEY, CDR2 SMNVEV (reference sequence). The DNA of the CDR3 is TGTGCCAGCAGTTTTCTACAGGGGCTGAAATCCTACGAGCAGTACTTC. This encodes CASSFLQGLKSYEQYF.

The chain employs TRBV9 and TRBJ2-3, with D possibly matching TRBD2 (6 bases). This CDR3 comprises 16 residues. V dropped 0 bases and J dropped 3 bases, with 14 bases sitting between them. CDR1 SGDLS and CDR2 YYNGEE come from the germline V gene. The CDR3 sequence: CASSVDVRAGTDTQYF. Written as DNA, the CDR3 is TGTGCCAGCAGCGTAGACGTGCGGGCGGGGACAGATACGCAGTATTTT.

V and J are TRBV18 and TRBJ2-2, with 9 bases identical to TRBD2. This CDR3 is built from 15 residues. Germline trimming cut 4 bases from V and 1 base from J; bases unmatched to any gene: 1. Germline assignment: CDR1 KGHSH and CDR2 LQKENI. The CDR3 bases are TGTGCCAGCTCACGGACTAGCGAGAACACCGGGGAGCTGTTTTTT. Encoded protein: CASSRTSENTGELFF.

The chain carries TRBV10-3 and TRBJ2-5, with D possibly TRBD1 on 5 matching bases. Germline loops: CDR1 ENHRY, CDR2 SYGVKD. The CDR3 has 14 residues. Trimming shortened V by 4 bases and J by 5 bases, and 14 bases separated the two germline ends. The CDR3 region is CAISVEGVGETQYF. The DNA for the CDR3 is TGTGCCATCAGTGTTGAAGGGGTGGGTGAGACCCAGTACTTC.

The gene calls are TRBV27 and TRBJ2-3, with D possibly TRBD1 on 5 matching bases. Trimming shortened V by 9 bases and J by 5 bases, and 15 bases separated the two germline ends. Germline CDR1 MNHEY, CDR2 SMNVEV (reference sequence). CDR3 length: 13 residues. CDR3 bases: TGTGCCAGTCAACAGGAGAACCTAGATACGCAGTATTTT. Its protein product is CASQQENLDTQYF.

This chain links TRBV5-1 with TRBJ2-5; possibly TRBD1 for D (6 bases). The ends were cut back, 3 bases at V and 11 bases at J, with 23 bases in the middle. CDR3 length equals 15 residues. Germline lookup yields CDR1 SGHRS and CDR2 YFSETQ. CDR3 residues: CASSSWGLIYNEQYF. The CDR3 nucleotides read TGCGCCAGCAGCTCGTGGGGGCTTATCTACAATGAGCAGTACTTC. The full variable domain, rest sourced from reference TRBV5-1 and TRBJ2-5, is KAGVTQTPRYLIKTRGQQVTLSCSPISGHRSVSWYQQTPGQGLQFLFEYFSETQRNKGNFPGRFSGRQFSNSRSEMNVSTLELGDSALYLCASSSWGLIYNEQYFGPGTRLLVL.

The rearrangement uses TRBV7-8 and TRBJ2-3; no firm D call. The CDR3 loop spans 15 amino acids. Trimming removed 5 bases at V and 7 bases at J, with 19 bases between. The germline gives CDR1 SGHVS, CDR2 FQNEAQ. CDR3 loop: CASSPTGPSRYTQYF. The DNA of the CDR3 is TGTGCCAGCAGCCCCACTGGCCCCTCGCGATATACGCAGTATTTT.

The J gene is TRBJ2-1, the V gene TRBV6-5; 7 bases map to TRBD2. The length of the CDR3 is 14 residues. Germline-derived CDR1 and CDR2 are MNHEY and SVGAGI. The V segment lost 7 bases and the J segment 4 bases; nucleotides outside the gene matches: 7. The CDR3 reads CASTGLGKYNEQFF. CDR3 in DNA: TGTGCCAGCACCGGACTAGGGAAATACAATGAGCAGTTCTTC.

The chain uses TRBV6-1 and TRBJ2-7; either TRBD1 or TRBD2 may fit D (5 bases each). CDR3 length equals 15 residues. Deletions cut 6 bases from V and 0 bases from J, with 15 bases between. The V gene's germline CDR1 is MNHNS and CDR2 SASEGT. CDR3 coding DNA: TGTGCCAGCAGGGACGGGACGGCGAGCTCCTACGAGCAGTACTTC. This gives the protein CASRDGTASSYEQYF.

Many counts were recorded for this clonotype. The chain is built from TRBV4-2 and TRBJ2-3, with TRBD2 as a possible D gene (6 bases). V lost 6 bases to trimming and J lost 5 bases, with 30 bases between them. The germline V gene has CDR1 LGHNA and CDR2 YNFKEQ. This CDR3 has 19 residues. For the CDR3, the DNA is TGTGCCAGCAGAAAAGCTCAGGTAGCGGACCCCAGGTCCGGAGATACGCAGTATTTT. Translating gives CASRKAQVADPRSGDTQYF.

V is TRBV20-1 and J is TRBJ1-5, with D hard to call. This CDR3 has 16 residues. V lost 6 bases and J lost 9, with 27 bases in between. Germline lookup yields CDR1 DFQATT and CDR2 SNEGSKA (reference sequence). The CDR3 sequence is CSARQAAPEINWPQHF. The CDR3 DNA reads as TGCAGTGCCCGCCAAGCAGCCCCAGAGATAAATTGGCCCCAGCATTTT.

This chain joins TRBV5-1 and TRBJ2-3; a possible D gene is TRBD2 (6 bases). There are 17 residues in the CDR3. V was cut by 5 bases and J by 8 bases, with 27 bases left in between. CDR1 is SGHRS, CDR2 YFSETQ, per germline. CDR3 DNA sequence: TGCGCCAGCAGTTTAGACCCGGGGGTGCGCTCCACCTGTACGCAGTATTTT. This encodes CASSLDPGVRSTCTQYF.

The gene calls are TRBV15 and TRBJ1-2, with a tentative D call TRBD1 (5 bases). Deletions cut 3 bases from V and 1 base from J, with 9 bases between. CDR1 is LNHNV, CDR2 YYDKDF, per germline (reference sequence). The CDR3 consists of 14 residues. The CDR3 reads CATSRTVINYGYTF. The CDR3 DNA sequence: TGTGCCACCAGCAGGACAGTGATTAACTATGGCTACACCTTC.

V and J are TRBV6-6 and TRBJ2-3; D gene unclear. Trimming stripped 4 bases from V and 4 bases from J, with 15 bases between. This CDR3 spans 15 amino acids. Germline CDR1 MNHNY, CDR2 SVGAGI (reference sequence). The CDR3 is CASSSHILGADTQYF. The CDR3 DNA reads TGTGCCAGCAGTTCGCACATCTTGGGCGCAGATACGCAGTATTTT.

V is TRBV20-1 and J is TRBJ2-3; 10 bases are a match to TRBD2. Trimming cost V 0 bases and J 7 bases; bases outside gene matches: 7. The CDR3 extends over 15 amino acids. The V gene's germline CDR1 is DFQATT and CDR2 SNEGSKA (reference sequence). The CDR3 here is CSARDGSGRVNTQYF. The CDR3, as DNA: TGCAGTGCTAGAGATGGAAGCGGGAGGGTAAATACGCAGTATTTT.

The V gene is TRBV4-2, the J gene TRBJ2-3, with TRBD2 matching over 9 bases. V shed 0 bases and J 2 bases; nucleotides not matched to a gene: 6. Germline loops: CDR1 LGHNA, CDR2 YNFKEQ. CDR3 length: 17 residues. The CDR3: CASSQDGGGASTDTQYF. The CDR3 DNA reads as TGTGCCAGCAGCCAAGATGGCGGGGGGGCCTCCACAGATACGCAGTATTTT.

The V gene is TRBV2, the J gene TRBJ2-1; D not certain. The CDR3 is 13 amino acids. Trimming removed 4 bases from V and 2 bases from J, with 6 bases in between. In germline, CDR1 is SNHLY, CDR2 FYNNEI. The CDR3 DNA is TGTGCCAGCAGTGTGACCGCCTACAATGAGCAGTTCTTC. Protein sequence: CASSVTAYNEQFF.